Sequencing of this TCR beta chain was carried out in a study of CD8 T cells in ankylosing spondylitis. Overall study findings and caveats: In ankylosing spondylitis blood, a motif of seven to nine highly homologous TCR beta variants appeared characteristic. Clones linked to disease were reported to show significant enrichment in matched ankylosing spondylitis synovial fluid.

Each CDR3 protein gets one entry after TCRdb re-called the 5' RACE reads with MiXCR. The sample has 150,000 to 200,000 distinct CDR3 sequences, 10% to 15% seen once. The CDR3 is 15 residues long. The V gene's germline CDR1 is PRHDT and CDR2 FYEKMQ (reference sequence). A remark on this clonotype: Its antigen remains unidentified. Compared with germline, one end of the junction differs, possibly owing to a read error.

The sequence was obtained from a female donor with ankylosing spondylitis or in good health (not recorded which). The sequenced material came from blood, either unsorted or a sorted T cell fraction (not recorded which). The chain combines TRBV13 with TRBJ2-7; D may match TRBD1 or TRBD2 (5 bases each). The CDR3 spells CASSLGVQSSCEQYF. DNA for the CDR3: TGTGCCAGCAGCTTGGGGGTACAGAGTTCCTGCGAGCAGTACTTC.